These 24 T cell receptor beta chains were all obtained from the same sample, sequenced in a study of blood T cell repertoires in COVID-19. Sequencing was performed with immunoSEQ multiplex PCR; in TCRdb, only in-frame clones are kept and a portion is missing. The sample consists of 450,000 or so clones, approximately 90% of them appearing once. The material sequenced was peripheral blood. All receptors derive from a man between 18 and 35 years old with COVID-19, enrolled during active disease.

CDR3 residues: CASSRGGALNEQFF. CDR3 coding DNA: TGTGCCAGTAGTAGAGGGGGGGCGCTGAATGAGCAGTTCTTC. The gene calls are TRBV19 and TRBJ2-1; D perhaps matches TRBD2 (7 bases). Germline V gives CDR1 LNHDA, CDR2 SQIVND (reference sequence). There are 14 residues in the CDR3. The V gene lost 4 bases and the J gene lost 7 bases, with 14 bases spanning the gap.

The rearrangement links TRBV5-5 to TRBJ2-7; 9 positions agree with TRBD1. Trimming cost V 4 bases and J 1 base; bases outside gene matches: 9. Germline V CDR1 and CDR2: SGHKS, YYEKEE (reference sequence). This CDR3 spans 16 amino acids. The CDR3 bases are TGTGCCAGCAGCGCAGGACAGGGGACGATTTCCTACGAGCAGTACTTC. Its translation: CASSAGQGTISYEQYF.

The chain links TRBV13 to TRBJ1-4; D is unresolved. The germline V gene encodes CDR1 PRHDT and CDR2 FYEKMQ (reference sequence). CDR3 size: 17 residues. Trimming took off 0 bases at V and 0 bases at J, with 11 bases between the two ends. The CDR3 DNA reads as TGTGCCAGCAGCTTAGGTGGTTACTTGGCAACTAATGAAAAACTGTTTTTT. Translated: CASSLGGYLATNEKLFF. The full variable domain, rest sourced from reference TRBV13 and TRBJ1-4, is AAGVIQSPRHLIKEKRETATLKCYPIPRHDTVYWYQQGPGQDPQFLISFYEKMQSDKGSIPDRFSAQQFSDYHSELNMSSLELGDSALYFCASSLGGYLATNEKLFFGSGTQLSVL.

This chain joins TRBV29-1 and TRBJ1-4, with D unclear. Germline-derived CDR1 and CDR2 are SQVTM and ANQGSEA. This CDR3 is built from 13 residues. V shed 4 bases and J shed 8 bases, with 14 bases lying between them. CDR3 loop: CSVGGRFKEKLFF. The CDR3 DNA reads TGCAGCGTTGGAGGGCGGTTTAAGGAAAAACTGTTTTTT.

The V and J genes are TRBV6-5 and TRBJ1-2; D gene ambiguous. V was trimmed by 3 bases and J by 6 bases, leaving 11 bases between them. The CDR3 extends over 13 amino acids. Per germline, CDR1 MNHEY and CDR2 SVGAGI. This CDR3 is CASSYKGGDGYTF. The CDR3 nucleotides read TGTGCCAGCAGTTATAAGGGAGGTGATGGCTACACCTTC.

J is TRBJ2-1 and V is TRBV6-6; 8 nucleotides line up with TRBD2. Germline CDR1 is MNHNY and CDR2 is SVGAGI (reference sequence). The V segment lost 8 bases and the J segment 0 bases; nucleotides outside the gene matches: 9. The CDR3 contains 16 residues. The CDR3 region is CASRPPGTSSYNEQFF. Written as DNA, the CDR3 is TGTGCCAGCCGACCTCCCGGGACTAGCTCCTACAATGAGCAGTTCTTC.

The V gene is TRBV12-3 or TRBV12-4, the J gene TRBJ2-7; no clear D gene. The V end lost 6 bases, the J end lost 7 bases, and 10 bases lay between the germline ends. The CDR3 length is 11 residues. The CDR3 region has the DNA TGTGCCAGCAGATCCCGAGGAGAGCAGTACTTC. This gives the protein CASRSRGEQYF.

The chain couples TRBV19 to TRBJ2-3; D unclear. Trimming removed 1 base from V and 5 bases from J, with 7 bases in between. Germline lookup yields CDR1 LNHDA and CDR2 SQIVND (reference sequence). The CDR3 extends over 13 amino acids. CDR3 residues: CASSIVKLDTQYF. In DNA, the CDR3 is TGTGCCAGTAGTATAGTAAAACTAGATACGCAGTATTTT.

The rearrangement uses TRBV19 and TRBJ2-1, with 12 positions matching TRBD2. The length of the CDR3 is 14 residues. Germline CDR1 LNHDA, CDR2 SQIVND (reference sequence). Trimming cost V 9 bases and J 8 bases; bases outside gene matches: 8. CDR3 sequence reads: CASALAGGRDEQFF. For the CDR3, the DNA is TGTGCCAGCGCACTAGCGGGGGGCCGGGATGAGCAGTTCTTC.

The CDR3 sequence: CASSRPSGAQETQYF. The CDR3 region has the DNA TGTGCCAGCAGTAGACCTAGCGGGGCCCAAGAGACCCAGTACTTC. The chain couples TRBV5-4 to TRBJ2-5; 9 bases agree with TRBD2. CDR1 is SGHNT and CDR2 is YYREEE in the germline V gene (reference sequence). This CDR3 is 15 amino acids long. Trimming took 5 bases from V and 1 from J; bases not matched to a gene: 6.

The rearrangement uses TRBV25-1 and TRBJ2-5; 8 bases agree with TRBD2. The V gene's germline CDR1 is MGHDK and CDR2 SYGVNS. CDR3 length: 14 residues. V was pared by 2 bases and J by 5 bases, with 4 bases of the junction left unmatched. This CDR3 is CASSETGTRETQYF. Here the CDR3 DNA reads TGTGCCAGCAGTGAAACCGGGACTAGGGAGACCCAGTACTTC.

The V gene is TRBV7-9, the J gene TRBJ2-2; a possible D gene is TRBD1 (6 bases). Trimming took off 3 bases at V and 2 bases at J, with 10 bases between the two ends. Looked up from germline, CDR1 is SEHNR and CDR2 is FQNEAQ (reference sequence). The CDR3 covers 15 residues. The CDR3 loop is CASSFRTDNTGELFF. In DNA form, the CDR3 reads TGTGCCAGCAGCTTCCGGACAGATAACACCGGGGAGCTGTTTTTT.

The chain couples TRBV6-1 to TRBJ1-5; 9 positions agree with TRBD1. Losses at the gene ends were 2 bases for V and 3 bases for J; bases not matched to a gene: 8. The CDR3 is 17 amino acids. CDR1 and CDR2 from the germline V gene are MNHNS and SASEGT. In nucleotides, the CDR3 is TGTGCCAGCAGTGAAAATACAGGGACAGGGATCAATCAGCCCCAGCATTTT. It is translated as CASSENTGTGINQPQHF.

The CDR3 loop reads CASSPGGDRETYEQYF. CDR3 DNA sequence: TGTGCCAGCAGCCCAGGGGGGGACAGGGAAACCTACGAGCAGTACTTC. The rearrangement uses TRBV3-1 (or the pseudogene TRBV3-2) and TRBJ2-7, with 9 bases matching TRBD1. This CDR3 is 16 amino acids long. Looked up from germline, CDR1 is LGHDT and CDR2 is YNNKEL (reference sequence). V lost 4 bases, J lost 2 bases, and 9 bases stayed unmatched.

DNA of the CDR3: TGTGCCTGGAACAGCGGGAATGAAAAACTGTTTTTT. This codes for CAWNSGNEKLFF. The chain has TRBV30 and TRBJ1-4; unclear D gene. Germline V gives CDR1 GTSNPN, CDR2 SVGIG (reference sequence). V was pared by 4 bases and J by 5 bases, with 8 bases between. There are 12 residues in the CDR3.

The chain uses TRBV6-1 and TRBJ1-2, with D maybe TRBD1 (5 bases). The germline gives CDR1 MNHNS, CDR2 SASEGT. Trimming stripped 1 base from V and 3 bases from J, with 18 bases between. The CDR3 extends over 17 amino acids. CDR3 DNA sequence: TGTGCCAGCAGTGAAGGAATCGGCGGGAAGGGGTACTATGGCTACACCTTC. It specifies CASSEGIGGKGYYGYTF.

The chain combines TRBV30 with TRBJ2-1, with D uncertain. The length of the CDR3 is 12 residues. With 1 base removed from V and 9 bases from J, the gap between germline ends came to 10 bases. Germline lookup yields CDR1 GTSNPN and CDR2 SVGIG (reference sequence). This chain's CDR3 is CAWSASLVEQFF. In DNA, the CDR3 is TGTGCCTGGAGTGCTAGTCTGGTTGAGCAGTTCTTC.

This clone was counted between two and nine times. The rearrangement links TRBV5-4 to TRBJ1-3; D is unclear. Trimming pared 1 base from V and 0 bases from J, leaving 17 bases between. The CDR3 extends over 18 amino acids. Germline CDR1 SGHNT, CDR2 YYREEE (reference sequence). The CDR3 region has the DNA TGTGCCAGCAGCTTGCGGAGGGATCACGGCCGCTCTGGAAACACCATATATTTT. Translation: CASSLRRDHGRSGNTIYF.

Here the CDR3 reads CASNEEGGNIQYF. In DNA, the CDR3 is TGTGCCAGCAATGAGGAGGGAGGGAACATTCAGTACTTC. V gene TRBV2 combines with J gene TRBJ2-4; 7 bases are shared with TRBD2. Germline-derived CDR1 and CDR2 are SNHLY and FYNNEI. The CDR3 is made up of 13 amino acids. V was pared by 7 bases and J by 7 bases, with 7 bases of the junction left unmatched. The entire variable domain, with the rest obtained from reference TRBV2 and TRBJ2-4, is as follows: EPEVTQTPSHQVTQMGQEVILRCVPISNHLYFYWYRQILGQKVEFLVSFYNNEISEKSEIFDDQFSVERPDGSNFTLKIRSTKLEDSAMYFCASNEEGGNIQYFGAGTRLSVL.

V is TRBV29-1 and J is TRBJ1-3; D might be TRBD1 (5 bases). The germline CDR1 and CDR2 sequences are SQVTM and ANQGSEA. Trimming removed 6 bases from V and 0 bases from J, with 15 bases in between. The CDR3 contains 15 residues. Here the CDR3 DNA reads TGCAGCGTATCACTTCAGGGCCGCTCTGGAAACACCATATATTTT. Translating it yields CSVSLQGRSGNTIYF. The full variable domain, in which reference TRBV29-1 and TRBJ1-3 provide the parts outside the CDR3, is SAVISQKPSRDICQRGTSLTIQCQVDSQVTMMFWYRQQPGQSLTLIATANQGSEATYESGFVIDKFPISRPNLTFSTLTVSNMSPEDSSIYLCSVSLQGRSGNTIYFGEGSWLTVV.

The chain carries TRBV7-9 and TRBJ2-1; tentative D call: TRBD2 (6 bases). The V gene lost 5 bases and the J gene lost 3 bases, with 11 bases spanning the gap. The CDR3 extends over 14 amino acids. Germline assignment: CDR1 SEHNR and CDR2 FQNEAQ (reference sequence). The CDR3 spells CASSPSGRYNEQFF. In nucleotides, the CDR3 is TGTGCCAGCAGCCCCAGCGGGCGCTACAATGAGCAGTTCTTC.

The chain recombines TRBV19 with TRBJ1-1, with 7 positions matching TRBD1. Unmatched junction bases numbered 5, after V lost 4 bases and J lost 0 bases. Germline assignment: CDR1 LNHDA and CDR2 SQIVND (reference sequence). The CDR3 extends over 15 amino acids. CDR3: CASSTGTAMNTEAFF. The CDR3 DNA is TGTGCCAGTAGTACCGGGACAGCCATGAACACTGAAGCTTTCTTT.

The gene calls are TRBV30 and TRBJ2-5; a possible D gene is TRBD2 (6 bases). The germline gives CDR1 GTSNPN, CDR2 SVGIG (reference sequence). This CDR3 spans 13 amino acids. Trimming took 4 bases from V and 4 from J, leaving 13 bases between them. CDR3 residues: CAWTGGVTETQYF. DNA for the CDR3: TGTGCCTGGACCGGGGGAGTAACAGAGACCCAGTACTTC.

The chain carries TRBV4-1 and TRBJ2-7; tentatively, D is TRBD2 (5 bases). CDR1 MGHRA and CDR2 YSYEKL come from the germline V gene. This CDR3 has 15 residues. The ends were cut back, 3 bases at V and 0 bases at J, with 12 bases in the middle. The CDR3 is CASSQGVGSSYEQYF. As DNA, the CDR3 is TGCGCCAGCAGCCAGGGAGTTGGTAGCTCCTACGAGCAGTACTTC.